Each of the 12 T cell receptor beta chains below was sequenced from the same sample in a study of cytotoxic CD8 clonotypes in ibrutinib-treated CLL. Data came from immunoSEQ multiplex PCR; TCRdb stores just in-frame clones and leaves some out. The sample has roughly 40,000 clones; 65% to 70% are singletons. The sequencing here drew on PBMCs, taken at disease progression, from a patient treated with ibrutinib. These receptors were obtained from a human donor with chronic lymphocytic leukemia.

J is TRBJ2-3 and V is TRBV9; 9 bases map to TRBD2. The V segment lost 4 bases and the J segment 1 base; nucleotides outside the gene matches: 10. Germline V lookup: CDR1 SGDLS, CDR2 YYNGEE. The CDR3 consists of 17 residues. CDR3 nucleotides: TGTGCCAGCAGCATCTGGCCTAGCGGGAAGGGCACAGATACGCAGTATTTT. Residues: CASSIWPSGKGTDTQYF.

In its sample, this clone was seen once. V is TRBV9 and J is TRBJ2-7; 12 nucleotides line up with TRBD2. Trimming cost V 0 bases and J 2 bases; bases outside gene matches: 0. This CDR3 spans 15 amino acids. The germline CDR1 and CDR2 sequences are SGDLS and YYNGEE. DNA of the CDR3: TGTGCCAGCAGCGTAGGGACTAGCGGGGCCTACGAGCAGTACTTC. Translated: CASSVGTSGAYEQYF. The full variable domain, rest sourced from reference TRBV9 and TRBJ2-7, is DSGVTQTPKHLITATGQRVTLRCSPRSGDLSVYWYQQSLDQGLQFLIQYYNGEERAKGNILERFSAQQFPDLHSELNLSSLELGDSALYFCASSVGTSGAYEQYFGPGTRLTVT.

The CDR3 nucleotides are TGTGCCAGCAGCCAATCGTTAGCGGGAATCTACGAGCAGTACTTC. It encodes CASSQSLAGIYEQYF. The chain carries TRBV4-2 and TRBJ2-7; TRBD2 agrees at 8 bases. Germline V gene data show CDR1 as LGHNA and CDR2 as YNFKEQ. Trimming took 2 bases from V and 3 from J; bases not matched to a gene: 6. This CDR3 spans 15 amino acids.

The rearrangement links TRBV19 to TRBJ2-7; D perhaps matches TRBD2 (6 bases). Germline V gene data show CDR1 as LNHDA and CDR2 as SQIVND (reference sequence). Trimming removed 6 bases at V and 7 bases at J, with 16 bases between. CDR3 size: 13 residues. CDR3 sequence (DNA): TGTGCCAGTAGCCTGGGAGGAACAAGGGAGCAGTACTTC. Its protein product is CASSLGGTREQYF.

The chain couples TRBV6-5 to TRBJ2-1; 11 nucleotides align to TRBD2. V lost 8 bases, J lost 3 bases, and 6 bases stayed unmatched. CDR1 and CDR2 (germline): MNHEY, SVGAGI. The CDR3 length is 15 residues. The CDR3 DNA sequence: TGTGCCAGCGGCTTCGGACTAGCGGGCTACAATGAGCAGTTCTTC. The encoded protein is CASGFGLAGYNEQFF.

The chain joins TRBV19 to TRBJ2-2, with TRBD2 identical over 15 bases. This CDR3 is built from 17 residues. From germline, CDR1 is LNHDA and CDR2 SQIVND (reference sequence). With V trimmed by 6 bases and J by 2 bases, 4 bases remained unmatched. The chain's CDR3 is CASRRTSGRGNTGELFF. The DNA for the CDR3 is TGTGCCAGTAGGAGGACTAGCGGGAGGGGAAACACCGGGGAGCTGTTTTTT.

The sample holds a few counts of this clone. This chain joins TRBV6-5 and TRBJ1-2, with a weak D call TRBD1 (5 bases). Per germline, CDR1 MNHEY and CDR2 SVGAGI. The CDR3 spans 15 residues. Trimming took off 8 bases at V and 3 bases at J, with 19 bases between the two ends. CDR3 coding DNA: TGTGCCAGCTTTCCCCGCGAGGGGAATGACTATGGCTACACCTTC. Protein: CASFPREGNDYGYTF.

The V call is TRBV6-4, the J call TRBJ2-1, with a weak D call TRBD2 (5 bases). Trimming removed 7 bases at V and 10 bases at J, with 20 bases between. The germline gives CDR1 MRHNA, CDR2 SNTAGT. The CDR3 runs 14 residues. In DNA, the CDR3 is TGTGCCAGCAAACCCGGGGTGGGATCGAGCGAGCAGTTCTTC. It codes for CASKPGVGSSEQFF.

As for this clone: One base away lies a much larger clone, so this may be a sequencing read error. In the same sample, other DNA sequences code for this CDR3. CDR3 in amino acids: CASSPRTGGTDTQYF. As DNA, the CDR3 is TGTGCCAGCAGCCCCCGGACAGGGGGCACAGATACGCAGTATTTT. This sequence joins TRBV6-5 and TRBJ2-3; 9 bases are a match to TRBD1. V was clipped by 6 bases and J by 1 base; unmatched bases: 5. Germline V gene sequence: CDR1 MNHEY, CDR2 SVGAGI. The CDR3 is made up of 15 amino acids.

The CDR3 is CASSPTRAADTQYF. The CDR3 region has the DNA TGTGCCAGCAGCCCGACTAGGGCGGCAGATACGCAGTATTTT. J is TRBJ2-3 and V is TRBV9; possible D gene TRBD2, 6 bases. V lost 4 bases and J lost 4, with 13 bases in between. CDR1 SGDLS and CDR2 YYNGEE come from the germline V gene. The CDR3 spans 14 residues.

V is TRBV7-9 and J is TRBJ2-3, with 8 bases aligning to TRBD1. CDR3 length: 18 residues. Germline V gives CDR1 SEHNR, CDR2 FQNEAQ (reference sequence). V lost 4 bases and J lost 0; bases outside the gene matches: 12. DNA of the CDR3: TGTGCCAGCAGCTCACGAGAGAGGACAGGGACTAGCACAGATACGCAGTATTTT. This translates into CASSSRERTGTSTDTQYF. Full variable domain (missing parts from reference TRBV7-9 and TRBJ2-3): DTGVSQNPRHKITKRGQNVTFRCDPISEHNRLYWYRQTLGQGPEFLTYFQNEAQLEKSRLLSDRFSAERPKGSFSTLEIQRTEQGDSAMYLCASSSRERTGTSTDTQYFGPGTRLTVL.

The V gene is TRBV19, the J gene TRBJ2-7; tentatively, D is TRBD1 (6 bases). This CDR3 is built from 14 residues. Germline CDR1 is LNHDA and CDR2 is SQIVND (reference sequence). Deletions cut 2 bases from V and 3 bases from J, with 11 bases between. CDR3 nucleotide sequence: TGTGCCAGTAGTATAATAACAGGGAGCTACGAGCAGTACTTC. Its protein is CASSIITGSYEQYF. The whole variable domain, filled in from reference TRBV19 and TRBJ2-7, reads DGGITQSPKYLFRKEGQNVTLSCEQNLNHDAMYWYRQDPGQGLRLIYYSQIVNDFQKGDIAEGYSVSREKKESFPLTVTSAQKNPTAFYLCASSIITGSYEQYFGPGTRLTVT.